Presented here are 25 T cell receptor beta chains from one specimen sequenced in a study of blood T cells in healthy people across ages. The use of a sample-barcoded 5' primer and a J-beta primer mix characterized a second PCR of roughly 6 to 11 cycles. TCRdb redid the calling of the 5' RACE reads with MiXCR, one entry per CDR3 protein. The sample has some 1.8 million distinct CDR3 sequences; roughly two fifths are singletons. Sequencing was carried out using blood. These TCRs come from a human donor in good health.

This clonotype has only a few counts. This rearrangement joins TRBV6-6 to TRBJ1-4; D uncertain. Germline assignment: CDR1 MNHNY and CDR2 SVGAGI (reference sequence). This CDR3 spans 16 amino acids. Trimming removed 5 bases from V and 4 bases from J, with 17 bases in between. The CDR3 DNA sequence: TGTGCCAGCAGTGAGGTTCTGGCAGCCTTTAATGAAAAACTGTTTTTT. Its translation is CASSEVLAAFNEKLFF.

The rearrangement uses TRBV20-1 and TRBJ1-2; 9 bases are a match to TRBD1. Germline V CDR1 and CDR2: DFQATT, SNEGSKA (reference sequence). The V and J ends lost 7 bases and 4 bases, in that order; junction bases with no gene match: 10. CDR3 length equals 14 residues. In DNA, the CDR3 is TGCAGTGGTAGGGGGGACAGGGAAAGCTATGGCTACACCTTC. Translated, it gives CSGRGDRESYGYTF.

The chain uses TRBV7-9 and TRBJ2-4; no reliable D call. Gene TRBJ2-7 matches the end of the DNA better, so the J call may be wrong. The germline V gene encodes CDR1 SEHNR and CDR2 FQNEAQ (reference sequence). The CDR3 runs to 17 residues. DNA of the CDR3: TGTGCCAGCAGCTTAGCGGGCCAGGAACCTTTGACCTACGAGCAGTACTTC. Translated: CASSLAGQEPLTYEQYF.

The rearrangement joins TRBV6-2 or TRBV6-3 to TRBJ2-7; D is ambiguous. This CDR3 contains 11 residues. Germline CDR1 reads MNHEY; CDR2 reads SVGEGT. V was clipped by 9 bases and J by 6 bases, with 12 bases between them. Here the CDR3 reads CARPWIREQYF. The CDR3 DNA is TGTGCCAGGCCTTGGATCCGCGAGCAGTACTTC.

This chain links TRBV20-1 with TRBJ1-1; 9 bases match TRBD1. The junction had 16 bases not matched to a gene; V was cut back by 8 bases and J by 3 bases. The CDR3 sequence is 16 residues long. Germline V gene data show CDR1 as DFQATT and CDR2 as SNEGSKA (reference sequence). This chain's CDR3 is CSTPQGAPIRDTEAFF. CDR3 bases: TGCAGTACACCACAGGGGGCCCCCATACGGGACACTGAAGCTTTCTTT.

This chain connects TRBV6-5 to TRBJ2-5; a weak D match, TRBD1 (5 bases). Deletions cut 1 base from V and 3 bases from J, with 9 bases between. Germline loops: CDR1 MNHEY, CDR2 SVGAGI. This CDR3 has 14 residues. The CDR3 reads CASSYFSGKETQYF. The CDR3 coding sequence is TGTGCCAGCAGTTACTTTTCAGGGAAAGAGACCCAGTACTTC.

V is TRBV2 and J is TRBJ1-1, with a possible D match to TRBD1 (6 bases). CDR1 and CDR2 from the germline V gene are SNHLY and FYNNEI. This CDR3 spans 12 amino acids. V dropped 5 bases and J dropped 7 bases, with 11 bases sitting between them. The DNA of the CDR3 is TGTGCCAGCAGTTCCGGACAGCGTGAAGCTTTCTTT. It yields the protein CASSSGQREAFF.

The CDR3: CASSSGDRNSGANVLTF. Here the CDR3 DNA reads TGCGCCAGCAGCTCAGGGGACAGGAACTCTGGGGCCAACGTCCTGACTTTC. This chain links TRBV5-1 with TRBJ2-6; 8 bases align to TRBD1. V lost 3 bases and J lost 0; bases outside the gene matches: 5. The CDR3 is 17 amino acids. In germline, CDR1 is SGHRS, CDR2 YFSETQ.

This clonotype was detected many times. This rearrangement joins TRBV7-9 to TRBJ2-3, with 7 nucleotides matching TRBD1. Germline CDR1 reads SEHNR; CDR2 reads FQNEAQ (reference sequence). V lost 5 bases to trimming and J lost 1 base; unmatched junction nucleotides: 3. The CDR3 has 14 amino acids. The CDR3 DNA follows: TGTGCCAGCAGCCACGGACAGGGCACAGATACGCAGTATTTT. Translated: CASSHGQGTDTQYF.

The rearrangement joins TRBV27 to TRBJ2-1; D not resolved. V lost 1 base and J lost 9, with 10 bases in between. CDR1 MNHEY and CDR2 SMNVEV come from the germline V gene (reference sequence). This CDR3 is built from 13 residues. The CDR3 is CASSLYESAEQFF. Here the CDR3 DNA reads TGTGCCAGCAGTTTATACGAGTCCGCTGAGCAGTTCTTC.

The chain recombines TRBV12-3 or TRBV12-4 with TRBJ2-7; TRBD2 might be the D (5 bases). V was trimmed by 8 bases and J by 4 bases, leaving 18 bases between them. This CDR3 is 14 amino acids long. CDR3 in amino acids: CASGETTRKYEQYF. The CDR3 DNA reads as TGTGCCAGCGGGGAGACCACCAGGAAGTACGAGCAGTACTTC.

The chain employs TRBV15 and TRBJ2-1, with D possibly being TRBD2 (5 bases). Germline CDR1 reads LNHNV; CDR2 reads YYDKDF (reference sequence). The germline V and J ends were trimmed by 5 bases and 6 bases, with 14 bases remaining between them. The length of the CDR3 is 14 residues. The CDR3 DNA is TGTGCCACCAGCCCGAGGGTGGCCCGCAATGAGCAGTTCTTC. This translates into CATSPRVARNEQFF. The full variable domain, rest sourced from reference TRBV15 and TRBJ2-1, is DAMVIQNPRYQVTQFGKPVTLSCSQTLNHNVMYWYQQKSSQAPKLLFHYYDKDFNNEADTPDNFQSRRPNTSFCFLDIRSPGLGDTAMYLCATSPRVARNEQFFGPGTRLTVL.

The chain couples TRBV28 to TRBJ2-7, with D maybe TRBD1 (5 bases). Germline-derived CDR1 and CDR2 are MDHEN and SYDVKM. The CDR3 totals 14 residues. V shed 6 bases and J shed 3 bases, with 15 bases lying between them. Here the CDR3 reads CASRLGAYGYEQYF. The DNA for the CDR3 is TGTGCCAGCAGGTTAGGGGCTTATGGCTACGAGCAGTACTTC.

The chain employs TRBV2 and TRBJ1-2; 9 positions match TRBD1. This CDR3 spans 15 amino acids. Germline loops: CDR1 SNHLY, CDR2 FYNNEI. J was trimmed by 8 bases and V by 9 bases; bases with no gene match: 16. Here the CDR3 DNA reads TGTGCCAGTATCCGGGACAGGGTATCAGCGGGAGGCTACACCTTC. Its translation is CASIRDRVSAGGYTF.

The chain links TRBV3-1 to TRBJ2-2; 12 bases match TRBD2. The V gene end was trimmed by 4 bases and the J gene end by 6 bases; junction bases not matched to a gene: 3. Germline V CDR1 and CDR2: LGHDT, YNNKEL (reference sequence). CDR3 length: 15 residues. The CDR3 DNA follows: TGTGCCAGCAGCCCTAGCGGGGGGGCCCCCGGGGAGCTGTTTTTT. Amino acids: CASSPSGGAPGELFF. The full variable domain, its missing parts supplied by reference TRBV3-1 and TRBJ2-2, is DTAVSQTPKYLVTQMGNDKSIKCEQNLGHDTMYWYKQDSKKFLKIMFSYNNKELIINETVPNRFSPKSPDKAHLNLHINSLELGDSAVYFCASSPSGGAPGELFFGEGSRLTVL.

V usage is TRBV14 and J usage is TRBJ2-5; 7 nucleotides align to TRBD1. The J call may not be correct, given that the DNA end is closer to TRBJ2-7. The CDR3 spans 15 residues. Germline CDR1 is SGHDN and CDR2 is FVKESK. As DNA, the CDR3 is TGTGCCAGTCTCGAAAGGGGGCAGGGGTGCTACGAGCAGTACTTC. Protein product: CASLERGQGCYEQYF.

The chain couples TRBV4-2 to TRBJ2-2; D gene uncertain. The CDR3 has 14 amino acids. The V end was cut by 1 base, the J end by 4 bases, with 7 bases between. CDR1 and CDR2 (germline): LGHNA, YNFKEQ. This CDR3 is CASSQVGFTGELFF. In DNA form, the CDR3 reads TGTGCCAGCAGCCAAGTTGGTTTCACCGGGGAGCTGTTTTTT.

This clonotype occurred many times. The J gene is TRBJ2-5, the V gene TRBV7-6; possibly TRBD1 for D (7 bases). This CDR3 region has 14 residues. With 1 base removed from V and 5 bases from J, the gap between germline ends came to 11 bases. Germline CDR1 reads SGHVS; CDR2 reads FNYEAQ. CDR3 region: CASSLGTGGETQYF. The CDR3 DNA reads as TGTGCCAGCAGCTTAGGGACAGGAGGGGAGACCCAGTACTTC.

The chain combines TRBV7-2 with TRBJ1-2; D gene uncertain. The germline V and J ends were trimmed by 4 bases and 1 base, with 13 bases remaining between them. The CDR3 has 15 amino acids. Germline V gene sequence: CDR1 SGHTA, CDR2 FQGNSA. CDR3 protein: CASSSRSLGNYGYTF. As DNA, the CDR3 is TGTGCCAGCAGCTCCCGGTCCCTGGGTAACTATGGCTACACCTTC.

The rearrangement joins TRBV12-3 or TRBV12-4 to TRBJ2-4; 9 positions match TRBD1. CDR3 length: 13 amino acids. V was clipped by 6 bases and J by 13 bases; unmatched bases: 10. CDR3 sequence (DNA): TGTGCCAGCAGCACTAGGACAGGGGTAGAGCAGTACTTC. Translating gives CASSTRTGVEQYF.

The chain couples TRBV7-3 to TRBJ2-1; 8 bases align to TRBD2. The CDR3 has 15 amino acids. Germline V CDR1 and CDR2: SGHTA, FQGTGA. V trimming: 5 bases; J trimming: 1 base; junction bases outside the gene matches: 4. The CDR3 here is CASSPGGQSYNEQFF. The CDR3 DNA reads as TGTGCCAGCAGCCCGGGGGGGCAATCCTACAATGAGCAGTTCTTC.

This clonotype was recorded a few times. The rearrangement joins TRBV5-1 to TRBJ2-3; D gene uncertain. The V and J ends lost 0 bases and 2 bases respectively, with 10 bases between them. The CDR3 has 15 amino acids. The V gene's germline CDR1 is SGHRS and CDR2 YFSETQ. CDR3 in amino acids: CASSLEGRTTDTQYF. As DNA, the CDR3 is TGCGCCAGCAGCTTGGAAGGCAGGACCACAGATACGCAGTATTTT.

This clonotype was observed many times. This chain uses TRBV29-1 with TRBJ2-7, with 7 bases lining up with TRBD1. The CDR3 length is 12 residues. V was pared by 5 bases and J by 3 bases, with 4 bases of the junction left unmatched. CDR1 SQVTM and CDR2 ANQGSEA come from the germline V gene. This chain's CDR3 is CSVQGQSYEQYF. CDR3 nucleotides: TGCAGCGTTCAGGGACAGAGCTACGAGCAGTACTTC.

The V gene is TRBV20-1, the J gene TRBJ2-1; the D gene is possibly TRBD2 (5 bases). The CDR3 runs to 14 residues. V was shortened by 7 bases and J by 4 bases, with 17 bases between the two germline ends. Germline assignment: CDR1 DFQATT and CDR2 SNEGSKA (reference sequence). The CDR3 protein is CSVTSSSGYNEQFF. Written as DNA, the CDR3 is TGCAGTGTCACTAGTTCGTCCGGGTACAATGAGCAGTTCTTC.

The rearrangement links TRBV3-1 to TRBJ1-2, with D unclear. The CDR3 is made up of 12 amino acids. CDR1 and CDR2 (germline): LGHDT, YNNKEL (reference sequence). Trimming shortened V by 1 base and J by 7 bases, and 7 bases separated the two germline ends. CDR3 sequence: CASSQVDGGYTF. CDR3 DNA sequence: TGTGCCAGCAGCCAAGTGGATGGTGGCTACACCTTC.